This entry lists 23 T cell receptor beta chains sequenced from one sample in a study of T cell responses to AZD1222 COVID-19 vaccine. The assay was immunoSEQ multiplex PCR, and TCRdb's table has in-frame clones only and misses some. The sample lists some 170,000 clones; about nine tenths were seen once. The sample here was peripheral blood, taken 28 days after the second dose of the MenACWY control vaccine. The source of these receptors is an adult who received the MenACWY meningococcal vaccine as a control.

The gene calls are TRBV12-3 or TRBV12-4 and TRBJ1-1; D unclear. V shed 1 base and J shed 3 bases, with 6 bases lying between them. The CDR3 is 13 residues long. In DNA form, the CDR3 reads TGTGCCAGCAGTTTAGGAATGGACACTGAAGCTTTCTTT. Its protein product is CASSLGMDTEAFF.

The chain couples TRBV6-5 to TRBJ2-7; no clear D. There are 14 residues in the CDR3. V dropped 0 bases and J dropped 4 bases, with 10 bases sitting between them. CDR1 is MNHEY and CDR2 is SVGAGI in the germline V gene. CDR3 region: CASSYSAGFYEQYF. CDR3 sequence (DNA): TGTGCCAGCAGTTACTCGGCTGGGTTTTACGAGCAGTACTTC.

The chain recombines TRBV6-6 with TRBJ1-2, with a weak D call TRBD1 (5 bases). The CDR3 has 12 amino acids. Germline loops: CDR1 MNHNY, CDR2 SVGAGI (reference sequence). The V end lost 9 bases, the J end lost 9 bases, and 17 bases lay between the germline ends. The chain's CDR3 is CASRSPRGSYTF. Written as DNA, the CDR3 is TGTGCCAGTCGATCCCCGCGGGGGAGCTACACCTTC.

This sequence joins TRBV6-1 and TRBJ1-5, with D possibly being TRBD1 (6 bases). The CDR3 loop spans 18 amino acids. Germline values: CDR1 MNHNS, CDR2 SASEGT. V shed 0 bases and J shed 4 bases, with 19 bases lying between them. CDR3 coding DNA: TGTGCCAGCAGTGAAGCGGGCTATGGGACATACGGAAATCAGCCCCAGCATTTT. Its protein product is CASSEAGYGTYGNQPQHF.

The chain joins TRBV9 to TRBJ1-2; D gene unclear. Trimming removed 4 bases at V and 0 bases at J, with 7 bases between. CDR1 is SGDLS, CDR2 YYNGEE, per germline. This CDR3 contains 13 residues. DNA for the CDR3: TGTGCCAGCAGCTCGACACCTAACTATGGCTACACCTTC. Amino acids: CASSSTPNYGYTF.

The CDR3 protein is CASGPSSGYTF. The CDR3 nucleotides are TGTGCCAGCGGGCCTAGTTCTGGCTACACCTTC. The gene calls are TRBV28 and TRBJ1-2; no reliable D call. V lost 8 bases and J lost 7, with 11 bases in between. This CDR3 is 11 amino acids long. CDR1 and CDR2 (germline): MDHEN, SYDVKM.

V and J are TRBV28 and TRBJ1-1, with 8 bases fitting TRBD1. Germline-derived CDR1 and CDR2 are MDHEN and SYDVKM. This CDR3 has 14 residues. Unmatched junction bases numbered 6, after V lost 8 bases and J lost 1 base. CDR3 sequence (DNA): TGTGCCAGCCGACAGGGGATAGCGAACACTGAAGCTTTCTTT. Its protein product is CASRQGIANTEAFF.

The V gene is TRBV4-1, the J gene TRBJ2-5, with 9 bases that match TRBD1. CDR3 length: 17 residues. V gave up 2 bases and J gave up 5 bases; unmatched junction bases: 12. Germline V gene data show CDR1 as MGHRA and CDR2 as YSYEKL. The CDR3 loop reads CASSQRLEGTGRETQYF. DNA of the CDR3: TGCGCCAGCAGCCAACGTTTAGAAGGGACAGGGAGGGAGACCCAGTACTTC.

This chain connects TRBV3-1 (or the pseudogene TRBV3-2) to TRBJ2-7; D may be TRBD2 (5 bases). The CDR3 is 13 amino acids. Germline lookup yields CDR1 LGHDT and CDR2 YNNKEL (reference sequence). Trimming took off 8 bases at V and 4 bases at J, with 15 bases between the two ends. The CDR3 sequence is CASLRAEIYEQYF. The CDR3 DNA reads as TGTGCCAGCTTGAGGGCAGAGATTTACGAGCAGTACTTC.

The chain has TRBV11-3 and TRBJ2-2, with a tentative D call TRBD2 (5 bases). Looked up from germline, CDR1 is SGHNT and CDR2 is YENEEA. The CDR3 is 14 residues long. V was shortened by 0 bases and J by 5 bases, with 7 bases between the two germline ends. CDR3: CASSLEGGTGELFF. The CDR3 nucleotides are TGTGCCAGCAGCTTAGAAGGCGGGACCGGGGAGCTGTTTTTT. Complete variable domain (other parts from reference TRBV11-3 and TRBJ2-2): EAGVVQSPRYKIIEKKQPVAFWCNPISGHNTLYWYLQNLGQGPELLIRYENEEAVDDSQLPKDRFSAERLKGVDSTLKIQPAELGDSAVYLCASSLEGGTGELFFGEGSRLTVL.

J is TRBJ1-1 and V is TRBV28; 8 bases are a match to TRBD1. Germline lookup yields CDR1 MDHEN and CDR2 SYDVKM. The CDR3 spans 14 residues. The trim removed 6 bases at V and 1 base at J, leaving 4 bases unmatched. The CDR3 coding sequence is TGTGCCAGCAGGCTGGACAGGGAGAACACTGAAGCTTTCTTT. It is translated as CASRLDRENTEAFF.

The chain links TRBV10-1 to TRBJ2-7; D assignment may be TRBD1 or TRBD2 (5 bases each). Germline CDR1 WNHNN, CDR2 SYGVQD (reference sequence). The CDR3 contains 15 residues. The V end was cut by 2 bases, the J end by 6 bases, with 17 bases between. CDR3 sequence reads: CASSETGGRSGEQYF. In nucleotides, the CDR3 is TGCGCCAGCAGTGAGACAGGAGGTAGATCGGGCGAGCAGTACTTC.

This chain connects TRBV30 to TRBJ2-7, with 9 bases matching TRBD1. The ends lost 2 bases at V and 8 bases at J; junction bases unmatched: 7. The germline V gene encodes CDR1 GTSNPN and CDR2 SVGIG (reference sequence). The CDR3 has 13 amino acids. The CDR3 loop is CAWSTGGVSQQYF. The CDR3 DNA sequence: TGTGCCTGGAGTACAGGGGGCGTGTCGCAGCAGTACTTC.

The chain recombines TRBV11-2 with TRBJ2-1; D possibly corresponds to TRBD2 (6 bases). The CDR3 is 17 amino acids. Germline CDR1 is SGHAT and CDR2 is FQNNGV. V lost 5 bases, J lost 10 bases, and 27 bases lay in between. CDR3 bases: TGTGCCAGCAGCCCGGAACAATGGGGACTCTTGTCGGGGGAGCAGTTCTTC. Translating gives CASSPEQWGLLSGEQFF.

J is TRBJ2-5 and V is TRBV19; 7 bases line up with TRBD2. The CDR3 is made up of 14 amino acids. V trimming: 9 bases; J trimming: 2 bases; junction bases outside the gene matches: 9. The germline V gene encodes CDR1 LNHDA and CDR2 SQIVND (reference sequence). The CDR3 here is CASRRGSGQETQYF. The CDR3 nucleotides are TGTGCCAGCCGCCGAGGTAGCGGGCAAGAGACCCAGTACTTC.

The rearrangement uses TRBV7-2 and TRBJ2-7, with D unresolved. CDR1 and CDR2 (germline): SGHTA, FQGNSA. Trimming left V 3 bases short and J 5 bases short, with 8 bases between. This CDR3 is 12 amino acids long. CDR3 loop: CASSFVRDEQYF. As DNA, the CDR3 is TGTGCCAGCAGCTTCGTAAGAGACGAGCAGTACTTC. The variable domain in full, completed from reference TRBV7-2 and TRBJ2-7, reads GAGVSQSPSNKVTEKGKDVELRCDPISGHTALYWYRQSLGQGLEFLIYFQGNSAPDKSGLPSDRFSAERTGGSVSTLTIQRTQQEDSAVYLCASSFVRDEQYFGPGTRLTVT.

V and J are TRBV19 and TRBJ2-1, with 9 nucleotides matching TRBD2. The CDR3 extends over 16 amino acids. CDR1 and CDR2 from the germline V gene are LNHDA and SQIVND (reference sequence). V shed 1 base, J shed 3 bases, and the junction held 4 bases outside the gene matches. The CDR3 sequence: CASSIVGGRVYNEQFF. CDR3 nucleotides: TGTGCCAGTAGTATAGTGGGCGGGAGGGTCTACAATGAGCAGTTCTTC.

The chain employs TRBV9 and TRBJ2-7; 9 bases are shared with TRBD1. Germline-derived CDR1 and CDR2 are SGDLS and YYNGEE. V lost 4 bases and J lost 6; bases outside the gene matches: 5. The CDR3 runs 13 residues. The CDR3 region is CASSPGQGREQYF. CDR3 DNA sequence: TGTGCCAGCAGCCCGGGACAGGGCCGCGAGCAGTACTTC.

The chain links TRBV6-2 or TRBV6-3 to TRBJ1-1; D might be TRBD1 (5 bases). Germline lookup yields CDR1 MNHEY and CDR2 SVGEGT. The CDR3 consists of 18 residues. V was shortened by 6 bases and J by 3 bases, with 26 bases between the two germline ends. The CDR3 region is CASSRPRDLILGDTEAFF. The CDR3 bases are TGTGCCAGCAGCCGCCCCCGGGACCTAATACTGGGAGACACTGAAGCTTTCTTT.

The V call is TRBV6-5, the J call TRBJ2-2, with a weak D call TRBD2 (6 bases). The length of the CDR3 is 13 residues. CDR1 and CDR2 from the germline V gene are MNHEY and SVGAGI. Between the trimmed V and J ends, which lost 6 bases and 7 bases, there was a span of 12 bases. CDR3 protein: CASRDHGGGELFF. DNA for the CDR3: TGTGCCAGCAGAGACCACGGGGGCGGGGAGCTGTTTTTT.

This chain's CDR3 is CASSPPMYTSGASEQFF. The CDR3 nucleotides read TGTGCCAGCTCACCACCGATGTACACTAGCGGGGCTAGTGAGCAGTTCTTC. The V call is TRBV18, the J call TRBJ2-1; 10 nucleotides line up with TRBD2. CDR1 is KGHSH and CDR2 is LQKENI in the germline V gene. Trimming cost V 0 bases and J 9 bases; bases outside gene matches: 11. The CDR3 has 17 amino acids.

The chain links TRBV4-3 to TRBJ2-5; no reliable D call. The CDR3 is 14 amino acids. V dropped 4 bases and J dropped 1 base, with 10 bases sitting between them. Per the germline V gene, CDR1 is LGHNA and CDR2 is YSLEER. The CDR3: CASSPIGPQETQYF. In nucleotides, the CDR3 is TGCGCCAGCAGCCCAATAGGACCCCAAGAGACCCAGTACTTC.

This chain links TRBV5-4 with TRBJ2-7; D possibly uses TRBD1 or TRBD2 (6 bases each). Per germline, CDR1 SGHNT and CDR2 YYREEE (reference sequence). The V end was cut by 0 bases, the J end by 6 bases, with 16 bases between. The CDR3 totals 15 residues. As DNA, the CDR3 is TGTGCCAGCAGCTTGGCCGGGACGGGGGCTGCCGAGCAGTACTTC. Translating gives CASSLAGTGAAEQYF. Using reference TRBV5-4 and TRBJ2-7 for the parts outside the CDR3, the full variable domain is ETGVTQSPTHLIKTRGQQVTLRCSSQSGHNTVSWYQQALGQGPQFIFQYYREEENGRGNFPPRFSGLQFPNYSSELNVNALELDDSALYLCASSLAGTGAAEQYFGPGTRLTVT.